This TCR beta chain was documented in a study of CD8 T cells in ankylosing spondylitis (dated by TCRdb to the late 2010s). Notes on the research overall: The study profiled T cell receptor beta repertoires in healthy donors and ankylosing spondylitis patients to find disease-linked TCR variants. Peripheral blood was sampled, and synovial fluid was also collected from ankylosing spondylitis patients. The full study cohort was made up of approximately 27 ankylosing spondylitis patients and some 100 healthy donors.

This clonotype has at least ten counts. The clone's antigen remains unknown. No clone much larger than this one lies a single base away; base qualities are absent. Overall study results and their limits: Significant enrichment of the disease-linked clones was reported in matched synovial fluid samples from ankylosing spondylitis patients. Some of the motif variants had been reported before in the synovial fluid and blood of reactive arthritis patients, a finding that suggests common disease-initiation mechanisms. The disease-linked clones had a CD8+ phenotype and were found at relatively low frequencies in peripheral blood. A TCR beta motif made up of several highly homologous amino acid variants appeared to be characteristic of blood from ankylosing spondylitis patients.

According to the germline V gene, CDR1 reads LGHNA and CDR2 reads YNFKEQ. From the cysteine up to the phenylalanine, the CDR3 has a length of 11 residues. Only the CDR3 part of the read is kept: 33 bases, read in frame from the first base. V loses 5 bases of germline sequence and J loses 7 bases, and the interval between the two ends is 8 bases. The data were produced on an Illumina HiSeq 2500. Quantitative 5'-RACE with molecular barcodes was used to prepare TCR beta libraries. From the authors' description of their analysis: Disease-linked TCR variants were identified with a new computational method built on a probabilistic model of VDJ rearrangement. In-frame beta chains were kept once TCRdb had trimmed the public reads at Q25 with fastp and called clones with MiXCR. Each entry merges the rows of one CDR3 protein and shows their most common DNA and genes. In this record, the V and J calls reflect TCRdb's handling and not the investigators' own analysis. The sample has about 240,000 distinct CDR3 sequences on record, roughly a tenth of them singletons. The ten top clones hold about 3% of the sample.

The sequence is built from TRBV4-2 and TRBJ1-1; the D gene identity is not certain. The sample comprised blood, either unsorted or a sorted T cell fraction (not recorded which). The clonotype comes from a male donor with ankylosing spondylitis or in good health (not recorded which). The DNA sequence is as follows: TGTGCCAGCAGCGGAGAGGGTGAAGCTTTCTTT. Its protein is CASSGEGEAFF.